The rows below give T cell receptor beta chains drawn from one sample of a study of cytomegalovirus exposure and HLA in healthy donors. This table comes from immunoSEQ multiplex PCR, and its TCRdb copy is limited to in-frame clones, with some not included. The sample contains roughly 140,000 clones, about three fifths of which appear only once. Sequenced material: PBMCs. The receptors stem from a woman aged 25 to 39 in good health and CMV-seropositive. Both conserved end residues are part of each CDR3. The D gene is left open where the match is weak. Only part of the rows carry a size: once, few, many, or a class if the clone is expanded.

clone_size	d_call	v_call	j_call	cdr3_nt	cdr3_aa
.	TRBD1	TRBV2	TRBJ1-2	TGTGCCAGACTGACTGGTGGGACAGGGGGCAACGGTAACTATGGCTACACCTTC	CARLTGGTGGNGNYGYTF
.	.	TRBV6-1	TRBJ2-7	TGTGCCAGCGAGGACAGGGGACTAGCCTACGAGCAGTACTTC	CASEDRGLAYEQYF
.	.	TRBV19	TRBJ1-1	TGTGCCAGTAGTATAGTGGTCCGGGGTGAAGCTTTCTTT	CASSIVVRGEAFF
.	.	TRBV27	TRBJ2-1	TGTGCCAGTACTACACTCAAAGGGGTACACGATGAGCAGTTCTTC	CASTTLKGVHDEQFF
.	.	TRBV19	TRBJ2-2	TGTGCCAGTACCGCCCAGGGCGACTTGTTATTAACCGGGGAGCTGTTTTTT	CASTAQGDLLLTGELFF
once	.	TRBV7-6	TRBJ2-5	TGTGCCAGCAGCCAACGGTACCGGGGCCAAGAGACCCAGTACTTC	CASSQRYRGQETQYF
.	.	TRBV27	TRBJ1-1	TGTGCCAGCAGACGTCTGGTGGCGGTAACGCTGAACACTGAAGCTTTCTTT	CASRRLVAVTLNTEAFF
.	.	TRBV27	TRBJ1-6	TGTGCCAGCAGTTGGGCCCGCAATAATTCACCCCTCCACTTT	CASSWARNNSPLHF
.	TRBD2	TRBV10-3	TRBJ2-1	TGTGCCATAGCGGGAGGGAGTAATGAGCAGTTCTTC	CAIAGGSNEQFF
.	.	TRBV19	TRBJ2-6	TGTGCCAGTACCTCAGAGAGGTTAGCCCTCTCTGGGGCCAACGTCCTGACTTTC	CASTSERLALSGANVLTF
.	.	TRBV2	TRBJ1-5	TGTGCCAGCAGTGGCCAGAACGATCAGCCCCAGCATTTT	CASSGQNDQPQHF
.	TRBD2	TRBV5-8	TRBJ2-2	TGTGCCAGCAGCTTGAACGGTTTGGCGGGAGCCGCCACCGGGGAGCTGTTTTTT	CASSLNGLAGAATGELFF
few	TRBD2	TRBV5-1	TRBJ2-1	TGCGCCAGCAGCTTGGGACTAGCGGGGGGGCGGGTGGATGAGCAGTTCTTC	CASSLGLAGGRVDEQFF
.	TRBD2	TRBV2	TRBJ2-5	TGTGCCAGCAGTCACGGACTAGTCGGGGTCGGAGCTAATGAAGAGACCCAGTACTTC	CASSHGLVGVGANEETQYF
.	.	TRBV6-1	TRBJ1-3	TGTGCCAGCACGAAAGGACAGTCCTCTGGAAACACCATATATTTT	CASTKGQSSGNTIYF
.	TRBD2	TRBV11-2	TRBJ2-1	TGTGCCAGCACCATGAGCGGGGGATCCTACAATGAGCAGTTCTTC	CASTMSGGSYNEQFF
few	TRBD1	TRBV5-4	TRBJ1-1	TGTGCCAGCAGCACCCCCGGGACAGGCAACACTGAAGCTTTCTTT	CASSTPGTGNTEAFF
.	.	TRBV21-1	TRBJ2-7	TGTGCCAGCAGCAAAGCGCGGGGGCGGGGGCCTTACGAGCAGTACTTC	CASSKARGRGPYEQYF
.	.	TRBV6-1	TRBJ2-7	TGTGCCAGCAGTCCTCAAGGTGGCGGGGAGGAGCAGTACTTC	CASSPQGGGEEQYF
few	.	TRBV20-1	TRBJ2-1	TGCAGTGCTAGTTGGAGGGGTGAGCAGTTCTTC	CSASWRGEQFF
.	TRBD2	TRBV9	TRBJ2-7	TGTGCCAGCAGCCCAGCCTCCGGGCGCGGGAGGGTTACCGAGCAGTACTTC	CASSPASGRGRVTEQYF
.	.	TRBV7-7	TRBJ1-2	TGCGCTAGCAGCTTAGGGGCAGGGGCCGCTAACTATGGCTACACCTTC	CASSLGAGAANYGYTF
few	.	TRBV5-1	TRBJ1-1	TGCGCCAGCAGCCTCGGGAGGGACACTGAAGCTTTCTTT	CASSLGRDTEAFF
once	.	TRBV28	TRBJ1-3	TGTGCCAGCAGACTGGGAAACACCATATATTTT	CASRLGNTIYF
few	TRBD1	TRBV5-1	TRBJ2-7	TGCGCCAGTTACCGGGACAGGGGAAACGAGCAGTACTTC	CASYRDRGNEQYF
.	.	TRBV28	TRBJ2-7	TGTGCCAGCAGTTTTGGCGTGAGGATACCAACTTACGAGCAGTACTTC	CASSFGVRIPTYEQYF
.	.	TRBV11-3	TRBJ1-2	TGTGCCAGCAGCTTAGACAGGCTGGCTCTCTACACCTTC	CASSLDRLALYTF
.	TRBD2	TRBV13	TRBJ2-7	TGTGCCAGCAGCCGGCGGGAGGACGCCTACGAGCAGTACTTC	CASSRREDAYEQYF
.	.	TRBV12-1	TRBJ1-4	TGTGCCAGCAGCTTTGTTTTCAGGACAGGGCATAATGAAAAACTGTTTTTT	CASSFVFRTGHNEKLFF
.	.	TRBV19	TRBJ2-1	TGTGCCAGTAGTATTGGGCCGAATGAGCAGTTCTTC	CASSIGPNEQFF
.	TRBD1	TRBV2	TRBJ1-5	TGTGCCAGCAGGGAGACAGGGGAGGCCCAGCATTTT	CASRETGEAQHF
.	.	TRBV9	TRBJ2-3	TGTGCCAGCAGCCCGGGGGTAACCACAGATACGCAGTATTTT	CASSPGVTTDTQYF
few	.	TRBV6-5	TRBJ2-7	TGTGCCAGCAGTTACTCAGGGGATCGGGCCTACGAGCAGTACTTC	CASSYSGDRAYEQYF